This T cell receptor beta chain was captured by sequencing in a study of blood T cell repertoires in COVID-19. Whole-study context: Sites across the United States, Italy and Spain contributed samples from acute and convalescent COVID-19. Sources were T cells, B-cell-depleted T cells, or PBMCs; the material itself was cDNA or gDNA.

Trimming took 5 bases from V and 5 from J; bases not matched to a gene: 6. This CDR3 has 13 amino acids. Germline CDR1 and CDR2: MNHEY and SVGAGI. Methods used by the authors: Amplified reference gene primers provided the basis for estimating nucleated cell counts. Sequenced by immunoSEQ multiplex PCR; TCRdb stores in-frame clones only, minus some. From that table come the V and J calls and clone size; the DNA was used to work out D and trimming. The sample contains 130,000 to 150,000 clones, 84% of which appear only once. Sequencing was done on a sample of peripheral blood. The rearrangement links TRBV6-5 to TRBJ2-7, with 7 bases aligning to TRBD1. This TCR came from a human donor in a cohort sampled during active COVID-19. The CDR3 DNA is TGTGCCAGCAGTCACAGGGGCGGAAACGAGCAGTACTTC. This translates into CASSHRGGNEQYF.